Sequencing of this T cell receptor beta chain was carried out in a study of T cell repertoires in cytomegalovirus infection. Using its own MiXCR run on the reads, TCRdb lists one record per CDR3 protein. The sample records 110,000 to 150,000 distinct CDR3 sequences, 5% to 6.5% being singletons. This clonotype was recorded many times. The TCR sequence derives from a human donor in good health (CMV status not recorded). Some clones in this sample may be carry-over from other donors' samples. Sequencing input: PBMCs.

The CDR3 loop is CASLQGREGYTF. The CDR3 nucleotides are TGTGCCAGCCTACAGGGAAGAGAGGGCTACACCTTC. This chain joins TRBV28 and TRBJ1-2, with a possible D match to TRBD1 (6 bases). Deletions cut 8 bases from V and 8 bases from J, with 15 bases between. Germline CDR1 MDHEN, CDR2 SYDVKM. The CDR3 contains 12 residues.